This TCR beta chain stems from a study of early T cells in non-severe SARS-CoV-2 infection. Using its own MiXCR run on the 5' RACE reads, TCRdb lists one record per CDR3 protein. The sample has tens of thousands of distinct CDR3 sequences, 8% to 13% seen once; the top ten hold 8% to 10%. This clonotype was found a few times. Trimming left V 0 bases short and J 2 bases short, with 10 bases between. There are 15 residues in the CDR3. Germline V CDR1 and CDR2: LGHNA, YNFKEQ. The sequence came from an adult who was a healthcare worker with PCR-confirmed SARS-CoV-2 infection or an uninfected control (not recorded which). The sequenced sample was whole blood, obtained at baseline. V is TRBV4-2 and J is TRBJ1-1, with a possible D match to TRBD1 (5 bases). The CDR3 DNA reads as TGTGCCAGCAGCCAAGATCGGACATCCAACACTGAAGCTTTCTTT. It codes for CASSQDRTSNTEAFF.